This entry describes one TCR beta chain. Per the original methods: Estimates of nucleated cell counts were drawn from the amplification of reference gene primers. The protocol was immunoSEQ multiplex PCR, while the TCRdb copy is restricted to in-frame clones and leaves out a portion. The DNA gave D and trimming, while V, J and clone size come from that table. Of roughly 120,000 clones in the sample, 86% were seen once. V shed 4 bases and J 2 bases; nucleotides not matched to a gene: 11. This CDR3 is built from 16 residues. Germline loops: CDR1 SGHRS, CDR2 YFSETQ. This sample was included in a study of blood T cell repertoires in COVID-19. For the study at large: Italy, Spain and the United States were the sources of the convalescent and acute COVID-19 samples. Nucleic acid was either cDNA or gDNA, and it came from T cells, B-cell-depleted T cells, or PBMCs.

The sample was peripheral blood. The J gene is TRBJ2-7, the V gene TRBV5-1, with 8 bases lining up with TRBD2. This clonotype originated in a human donor in a cohort sampled during active COVID-19. The CDR3 sequence is CASSPSLLAVTYEQYF. As DNA, the CDR3 is TGCGCCAGCAGCCCCAGTCTACTAGCGGTCACCTACGAGCAGTACTTC.